Listed below are T cell receptor beta chains from one sample, sequenced in a study of cytomegalovirus exposure and HLA in healthy donors. Profiling relied on immunoSEQ multiplex PCR, and the TCRdb table lists in-frame clones only, not all of them. The table has 90,000 to 150,000 clones, 70% to 75% seen once. The specimen sequenced was PBMCs. The receptors were sampled from a middle-aged woman in good health and CMV-seronegative. Both conserved end residues are part of each CDR3. D genes are given only for firm matches. Some rows mark clone size as missing; the rest say once, few, many or name a class of expanded clone.

d_gene: TRBD1; v_gene: TRBV28; j_gene: TRBJ1-5; abundance: NA; CDR3nt: TGTGCCAGCAGTTTTTTCAGGGGGGGCAATCAGCCCCAGCATTTT; CDR3aa: CASSFFRGGNQPQHF
d_gene: NA; v_gene: TRBV7-9; j_gene: TRBJ2-7; abundance: NA; CDR3nt: TGTTCCAGCAGTTACCTCCAGGGGAGAACCTACGAGCAGTACTTC; CDR3aa: CSSSYLQGRTYEQYF
d_gene: NA; v_gene: TRBV6-4; j_gene: TRBJ2-6; abundance: once; CDR3nt: TGTGCCAGCAGTGACGTTGGGGGGTCCGGGGCCAACGTCCTGACTTTC; CDR3aa: CASSDVGGSGANVLTF
d_gene: TRBD1; v_gene: TRBV11-2; j_gene: TRBJ1-4; abundance: NA; CDR3nt: TGTGCCAGCAGCTTAGGACAGGGACGAAGCCTTAATGAAAAACTGTTTTTT; CDR3aa: CASSLGQGRSLNEKLFF
d_gene: TRBD1; v_gene: TRBV7-8; j_gene: TRBJ1-6; abundance: NA; CDR3nt: TGTGCCAGCAGCTTCAATCCGGGACAGGGGCCCAATTCACCCCTCCACTTT; CDR3aa: CASSFNPGQGPNSPLHF
d_gene: NA; v_gene: TRBV6-1; j_gene: TRBJ2-3; abundance: NA; CDR3nt: TGTGCCAGCAGTGAACGCCAGGGGGGTGATACGCAGTATTTT; CDR3aa: CASSERQGGDTQYF
d_gene: TRBD1; v_gene: TRBV5-1; j_gene: TRBJ1-5; abundance: NA; CDR3nt: TGCGCCAGCAGCCCGACCGGGACAGGGGGCAATCAGCCCCAGCATTTT; CDR3aa: CASSPTGTGGNQPQHF
d_gene: NA; v_gene: TRBV7-9; j_gene: TRBJ2-3; abundance: NA; CDR3nt: TGTGCCAGCAGCTCTGCCCTGAGGAACTCAGATACGCAGTATTTT; CDR3aa: CASSSALRNSDTQYF
d_gene: TRBD2; v_gene: TRBV27; j_gene: TRBJ2-1; abundance: NA; CDR3nt: TGTGCCAGCAGTTTTTTCCCCGGACTAGCGGGTAACAATGAGCAGTTCTTC; CDR3aa: CASSFFPGLAGNNEQFF
d_gene: TRBD1; v_gene: TRBV5-5; j_gene: TRBJ2-7; abundance: once; CDR3nt: TGTGCCAGCAGCACTGGGACAGGGTACGACGAGCAGTACTTC; CDR3aa: CASSTGTGYDEQYF
d_gene: TRBD1; v_gene: TRBV19; j_gene: TRBJ2-1; abundance: NA; CDR3nt: TGTGCCAGTACACGGACAGGCCACAATGAGCAGTTCTTC; CDR3aa: CASTRTGHNEQFF
d_gene: TRBD1; v_gene: TRBV25-1; j_gene: TRBJ1-3; abundance: NA; CDR3nt: TGTGCCAGCAGTGGGATTGGACAGGGTTCGACAGGAAACACCATATATTTT; CDR3aa: CASSGIGQGSTGNTIYF
d_gene: NA; v_gene: TRBV5-1; j_gene: TRBJ1-1; abundance: NA; CDR3nt: TGCGCCAGCAGCTTTTTACAGAACACTGAAGCTTTCTTT; CDR3aa: CASSFLQNTEAFF
d_gene: NA; v_gene: TRBV6-1; j_gene: TRBJ1-2; abundance: NA; CDR3nt: TGTGCCAGCAGTGAAAGGGGGATCCTCTATGGCTACACCTTC; CDR3aa: CASSERGILYGYTF
d_gene: NA; v_gene: TRBV27; j_gene: TRBJ1-4; abundance: once; CDR3nt: TGTGCCAGCAGTCCACAGAACCAGGGTGAAAAACTGTTTTTT; CDR3aa: CASSPQNQGEKLFF
d_gene: NA; v_gene: TRBV19; j_gene: TRBJ2-2; abundance: few; CDR3nt: TGTGCCAGTAGTTTCGGGAGCTACACCGGGGAGCTGTTTTTT; CDR3aa: CASSFGSYTGELFF
d_gene: NA; v_gene: TRBV6-5; j_gene: TRBJ2-3; abundance: NA; CDR3nt: TGTGCCAGCGGTTACTCGAGAAGACTTAGCACAGATACGCAGTATTTT; CDR3aa: CASGYSRRLSTDTQYF
d_gene: TRBD1; v_gene: TRBV7-6; j_gene: TRBJ2-7; abundance: NA; CDR3nt: TGTGCCAGCAGCTCTCATTTGGAAAGGGACAGACGGTCCTACGAGCAGTACTTC; CDR3aa: CASSSHLERDRRSYEQYF
d_gene: NA; v_gene: TRBV7-7; j_gene: TRBJ2-3; abundance: few; CDR3nt: TGTGCTAGCAGCCCGACAGGCAGCACAGATACGCAGTATTTT; CDR3aa: CASSPTGSTDTQYF
d_gene: NA; v_gene: TRBV19; j_gene: TRBJ1-2; abundance: NA; CDR3nt: TGTGCCAGTAGTATAGGTGAGGGGAGGTACTATGGCTACACCTTC; CDR3aa: CASSIGEGRYYGYTF
d_gene: NA; v_gene: TRBV5-6; j_gene: TRBJ2-5; abundance: NA; CDR3nt: TGTGCCAGCAGCTTGGGGGGGGTTTGGGAGCAGTACTTC; CDR3aa: CASSLGGVWEQYF
d_gene: TRBD2; v_gene: TRBV7-8; j_gene: TRBJ2-3; abundance: NA; CDR3nt: TGTGCCAGCAGGTCCGCCGGGACTAGCGGTAGCACAGATACGCAGTATTTT; CDR3aa: CASRSAGTSGSTDTQYF
d_gene: NA; v_gene: TRBV2; j_gene: TRBJ2-5; abundance: NA; CDR3nt: TGTGCCAGCCCTAACGACAGGAAAGACCAAGAGACCCAGTACTTC; CDR3aa: CASPNDRKDQETQYF
d_gene: NA; v_gene: TRBV7-2; j_gene: TRBJ1-2; abundance: NA; CDR3nt: TGTGCCAGCAGGGGGGCGTCCGGGATGGCTACCTATGGCTACACCTTC; CDR3aa: CASRGASGMATYGYTF
d_gene: TRBD2; v_gene: TRBV4-2; j_gene: TRBJ2-7; abundance: NA; CDR3nt: TGTGCCAGCAGCCTGGGACTAGCGGGAGGCGAGCAGTACTTC; CDR3aa: CASSLGLAGGEQYF
d_gene: TRBD1; v_gene: TRBV28; j_gene: TRBJ1-2; abundance: once; CDR3nt: TGTGCCAGCAGTTTGACAGGGCTGGGCTATGGCTACACCTTC; CDR3aa: CASSLTGLGYGYTF
d_gene: NA; v_gene: TRBV7-8; j_gene: TRBJ1-2; abundance: NA; CDR3nt: TGTGCCAGCAGGACTGACAGCAACTATGGCTACACCTTC; CDR3aa: CASRTDSNYGYTF
d_gene: NA; v_gene: TRBV7-3; j_gene: TRBJ2-5; abundance: NA; CDR3nt: TGTGCCAGCAGCTTATCTCGGGAAGAGACCCAGTACTTC; CDR3aa: CASSLSREETQYF
d_gene: NA; v_gene: TRBV19; j_gene: TRBJ2-7; abundance: NA; CDR3nt: TGTGCCAGTACCCCTTCCTACCTAGCTGATTATTCCTACGAGCAGTACTTC; CDR3aa: CASTPSYLADYSYEQYF
d_gene: NA; v_gene: TRBV28; j_gene: TRBJ2-7; abundance: NA; CDR3nt: TGTGCCAGCAGGAGCTGGGCAGCCCCCTACGAGCAGTACTTC; CDR3aa: CASRSWAAPYEQYF
d_gene: NA; v_gene: TRBV7-3; j_gene: TRBJ2-2; abundance: NA; CDR3nt: TGTGCCAGCAGCTTAACTTCTTCCAGGGGCACCGGGGAGCTGTTTTTT; CDR3aa: CASSLTSSRGTGELFF
d_gene: TRBD1; v_gene: TRBV6-1; j_gene: TRBJ2-7; abundance: NA; CDR3nt: TGTGCCAGCAGTGAACAGGGGGCGCCCGACGAGCAGTACTTC; CDR3aa: CASSEQGAPDEQYF
d_gene: TRBD2; v_gene: TRBV4-2; j_gene: TRBJ2-5; abundance: NA; CDR3nt: TGTGCCAGCAGCCTAAGGCCGGGTAGCGGGGGGGCCGGGGTGGAGACCCAGTACTTC; CDR3aa: CASSLRPGSGGAGVETQYF
d_gene: NA; v_gene: TRBV19; j_gene: TRBJ1-1; abundance: NA; CDR3nt: TGTGCCAGTAGTTTCCAGGGAATGAACACTGAAGCTTTCTTT; CDR3aa: CASSFQGMNTEAFF
d_gene: NA; v_gene: TRBV7-2; j_gene: TRBJ2-3; abundance: few; CDR3nt: TGTGCCAGCAGCCGCAGTTCCCCCACAGATACGCAGTATTTT; CDR3aa: CASSRSSPTDTQYF
d_gene: NA; v_gene: TRBV2; j_gene: TRBJ2-7; abundance: once; CDR3nt: TGTGCCAGCACTCCCCCGGGGGACTCCTACGAGCAGTACTTC; CDR3aa: CASTPPGDSYEQYF
d_gene: TRBD2; v_gene: TRBV12-5; j_gene: TRBJ2-1; abundance: NA; CDR3nt: TGTGCTAGTGGTTTGCCACAAGTAACTAGCGATGAGCAGTTCTTC; CDR3aa: CASGLPQVTSDEQFF
d_gene: TRBD2; v_gene: TRBV4-1; j_gene: TRBJ2-7; abundance: NA; CDR3nt: TGCGCCAGCAGCCAGGGGACTAGCGGGAGGGCCTTTCGGGACGAGCAGTACTTC; CDR3aa: CASSQGTSGRAFRDEQYF
d_gene: NA; v_gene: TRBV19; j_gene: TRBJ2-7; abundance: NA; CDR3nt: TGTGCCAGTAGTATACAGGTATCCTACGAGCAGTACTTC; CDR3aa: CASSIQVSYEQYF
d_gene: TRBD1; v_gene: TRBV5-8; j_gene: TRBJ1-2; abundance: NA; CDR3nt: TGTGCCAGCAGCTATCCGACAGGGTACCGCGCTGGCTACACCTTC; CDR3aa: CASSYPTGYRAGYTF
d_gene: NA; v_gene: TRBV19; j_gene: TRBJ2-6; abundance: NA; CDR3nt: TGTGCCAGTAGTTTCGACAGGTCTGGGGCCAACGTCCTGACTTTC; CDR3aa: CASSFDRSGANVLTF
d_gene: NA; v_gene: TRBV19; j_gene: TRBJ2-3; abundance: NA; CDR3nt: TGTGCCAGTAGTATGTGGCGGACAGACCTCACAGATACGCAGTATTTT; CDR3aa: CASSMWRTDLTDTQYF
d_gene: TRBD2; v_gene: TRBV9; j_gene: TRBJ2-7; abundance: NA; CDR3nt: TGTGCCAGCAGCGAGGGACTAGCGGTAGGGTTCATCTCCTACGAGCAGTACTTC; CDR3aa: CASSEGLAVGFISYEQYF
d_gene: NA; v_gene: TRBV5-1; j_gene: TRBJ2-2; abundance: NA; CDR3nt: TGCGCCAGCATGCAGGGGAGAGACACCGGGGAGCTGTTTTTT; CDR3aa: CASMQGRDTGELFF